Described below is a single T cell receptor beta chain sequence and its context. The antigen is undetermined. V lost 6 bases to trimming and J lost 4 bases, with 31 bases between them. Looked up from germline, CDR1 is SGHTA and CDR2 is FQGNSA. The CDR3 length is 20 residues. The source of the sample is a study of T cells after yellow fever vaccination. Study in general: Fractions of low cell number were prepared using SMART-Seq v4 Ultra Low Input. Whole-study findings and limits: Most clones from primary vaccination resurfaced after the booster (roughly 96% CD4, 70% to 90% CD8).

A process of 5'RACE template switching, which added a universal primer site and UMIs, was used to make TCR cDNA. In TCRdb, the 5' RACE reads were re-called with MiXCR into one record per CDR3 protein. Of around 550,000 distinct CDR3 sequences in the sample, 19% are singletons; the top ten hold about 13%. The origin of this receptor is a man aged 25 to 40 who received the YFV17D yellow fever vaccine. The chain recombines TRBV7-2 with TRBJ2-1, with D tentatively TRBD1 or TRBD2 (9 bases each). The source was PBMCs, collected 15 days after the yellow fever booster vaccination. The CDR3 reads CASRSPGQGLAGVGYNEQFF. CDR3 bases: TGTGCCAGCAGATCCCCGGGACAGGGTTTAGCGGGAGTTGGTTACAATGAGCAGTTCTTC.